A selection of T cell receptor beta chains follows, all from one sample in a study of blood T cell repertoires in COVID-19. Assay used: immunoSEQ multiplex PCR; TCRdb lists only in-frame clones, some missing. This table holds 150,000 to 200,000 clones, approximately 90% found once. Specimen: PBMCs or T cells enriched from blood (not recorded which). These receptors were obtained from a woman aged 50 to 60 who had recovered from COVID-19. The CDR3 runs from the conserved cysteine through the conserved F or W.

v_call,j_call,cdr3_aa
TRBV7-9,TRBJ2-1,CASSAPGGIGDNEQFF
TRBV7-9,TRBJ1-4,CASSPPGQGNEKLFF
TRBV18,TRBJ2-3,CASSPMEIAGVTDTQYF
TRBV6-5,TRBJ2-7,CASSQHGAAYEQYF
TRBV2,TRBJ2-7,CASAPGRGNYEQYF
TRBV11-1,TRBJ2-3,CASSFRTWPSTDTQYF
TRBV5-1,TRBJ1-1,CASSRPGQQTEAFF
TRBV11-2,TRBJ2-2,CASSPSNTGELFF
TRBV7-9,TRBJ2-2,CASTVPGQNTGELFF
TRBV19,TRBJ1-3,CASSSRGQVSLGNTIYF
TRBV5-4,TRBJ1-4,CASSSRHLQVNEKLFF
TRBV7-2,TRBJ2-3,CASRPILYDTGGTDTQYF
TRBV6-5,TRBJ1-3,CASRRTAGNTIYF
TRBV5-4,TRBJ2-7,CASSLDTTYEQYF
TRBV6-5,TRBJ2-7,CASSYSKVYYSYEQYF
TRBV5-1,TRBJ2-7,CASSPRGDYEQYF
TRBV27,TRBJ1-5,CASSYRVNQPQHF
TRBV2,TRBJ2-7,CASVEEGTYEQYF
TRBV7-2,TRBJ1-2,CASSPAPGYGYTF
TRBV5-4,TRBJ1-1,CASSRIQGAQGEAFF
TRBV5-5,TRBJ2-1,CASSLVGTGQNEQFF
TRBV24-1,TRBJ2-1,CATKGGGARDSEQFF
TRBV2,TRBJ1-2,CASRRGGGGYTF
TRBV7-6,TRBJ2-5,CASSLRGLGETQYF
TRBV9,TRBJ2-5,CASSVVEGSGETQYF
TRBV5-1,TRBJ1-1,CASSFAGRGTEAFF
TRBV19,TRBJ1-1,CASSAARTGGDTEAFF
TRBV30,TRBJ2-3,CAWRQGAQRDTQYF
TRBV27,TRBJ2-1,CASSLGLADYNEQFF
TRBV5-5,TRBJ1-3,CASSPSGTGNTIYF
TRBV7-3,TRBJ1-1,CASSLVQNTEAFF
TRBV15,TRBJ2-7,CATSSGTLSSYEQYF
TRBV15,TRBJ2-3,CATSRGRQVSTDTQYF
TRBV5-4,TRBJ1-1,CASSAPGTAPTEAFF
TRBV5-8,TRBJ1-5,CASSWTGRNQPQHF
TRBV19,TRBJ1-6,CASARTGAVDSPLHF
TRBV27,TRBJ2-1,CASRGLGYNEQFF
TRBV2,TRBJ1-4,CASSADRGLEKLFF
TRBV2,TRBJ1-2,CASSATAPNGGYTF
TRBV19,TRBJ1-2,CASSIVGGDGYTF
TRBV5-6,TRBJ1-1,CASSFWDRLDTEAFF
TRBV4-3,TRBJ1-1,CASSPGQGRSEAFF
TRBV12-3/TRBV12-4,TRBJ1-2,CASRATGYYGYTF
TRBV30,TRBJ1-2,CAWSGGTGGADGYTF
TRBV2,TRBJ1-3,CASRWAIENTIYF
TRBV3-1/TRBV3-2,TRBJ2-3,CASSLRLLSDTQYF
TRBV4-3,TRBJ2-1,CASSQELGTGVNEQFF
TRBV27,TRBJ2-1,CASSSWEEDPYNEQFF
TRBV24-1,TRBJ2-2,CATSDFPGGSTGELFF
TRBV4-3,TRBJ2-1,CASSQAAGLHEQFF
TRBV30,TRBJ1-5,CAWSVTGNQPQHF
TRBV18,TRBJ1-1,CASSPCAGGSCEAFF
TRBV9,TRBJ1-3,CASSVTGIGNTIYF
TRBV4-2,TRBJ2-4,CASSQHPVGQGEEIQYF
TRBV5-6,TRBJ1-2,CASSPGQSGTYYGYTF
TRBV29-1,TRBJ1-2,CSVERQGSGYGYTF
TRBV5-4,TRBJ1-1,CASSRPGRQDTEAFF
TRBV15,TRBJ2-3,CATTLAGGPRDTQYF
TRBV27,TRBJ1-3,CASSPQYTGNTIYF